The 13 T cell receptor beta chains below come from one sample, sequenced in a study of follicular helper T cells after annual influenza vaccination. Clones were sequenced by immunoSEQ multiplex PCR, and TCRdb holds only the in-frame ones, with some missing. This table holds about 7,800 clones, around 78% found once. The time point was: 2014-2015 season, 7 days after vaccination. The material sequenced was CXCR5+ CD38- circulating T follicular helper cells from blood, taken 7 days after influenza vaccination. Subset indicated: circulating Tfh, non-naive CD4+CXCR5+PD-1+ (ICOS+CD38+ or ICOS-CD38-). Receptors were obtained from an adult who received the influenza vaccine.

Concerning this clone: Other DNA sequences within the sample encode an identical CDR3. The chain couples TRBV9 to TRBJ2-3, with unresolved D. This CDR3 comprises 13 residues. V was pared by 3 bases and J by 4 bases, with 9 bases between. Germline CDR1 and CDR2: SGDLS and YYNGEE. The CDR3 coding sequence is TGTGCCAGCAGCGCCTCAGTCCCAGATACGCAGTATTTT. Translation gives CASSASVPDTQYF.

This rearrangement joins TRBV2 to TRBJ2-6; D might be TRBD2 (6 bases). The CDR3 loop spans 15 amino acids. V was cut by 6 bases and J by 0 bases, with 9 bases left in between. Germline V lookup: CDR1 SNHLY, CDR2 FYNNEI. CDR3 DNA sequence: TGTGCCAGCAGCTCCGGGGGCTCTGGGGCCAACGTCCTGACTTTC. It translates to CASSSGGSGANVLTF.

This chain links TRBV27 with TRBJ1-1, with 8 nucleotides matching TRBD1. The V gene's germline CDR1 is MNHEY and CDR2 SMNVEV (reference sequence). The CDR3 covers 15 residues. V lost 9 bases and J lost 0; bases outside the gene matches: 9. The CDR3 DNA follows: TGTGCCAGTCTCGGGACAGGCAGTATGAACACTGAAGCTTTCTTT. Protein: CASLGTGSMNTEAFF.

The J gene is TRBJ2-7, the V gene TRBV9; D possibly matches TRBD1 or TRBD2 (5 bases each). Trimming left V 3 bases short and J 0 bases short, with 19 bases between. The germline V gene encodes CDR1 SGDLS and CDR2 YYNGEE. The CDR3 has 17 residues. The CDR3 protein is CASSAAPGTASSYEQYF. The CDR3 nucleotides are TGTGCCAGCAGCGCCGCTCCCGGGACGGCAAGCTCCTACGAGCAGTACTTC.

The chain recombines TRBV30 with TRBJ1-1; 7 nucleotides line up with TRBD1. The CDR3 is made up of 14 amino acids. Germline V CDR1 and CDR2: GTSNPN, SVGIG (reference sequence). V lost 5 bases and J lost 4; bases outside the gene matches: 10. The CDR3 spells CAWERQGGITEAFF. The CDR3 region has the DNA TGTGCCTGGGAACGACAGGGAGGGATCACTGAAGCTTTCTTT.

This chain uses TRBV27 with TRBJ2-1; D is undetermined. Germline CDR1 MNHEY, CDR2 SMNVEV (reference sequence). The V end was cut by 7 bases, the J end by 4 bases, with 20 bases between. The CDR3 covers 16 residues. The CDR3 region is CASNKRAPRLYNEQFF. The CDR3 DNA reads TGTGCCAGCAACAAAAGGGCCCCCCGCCTTTACAATGAGCAGTTCTTC.

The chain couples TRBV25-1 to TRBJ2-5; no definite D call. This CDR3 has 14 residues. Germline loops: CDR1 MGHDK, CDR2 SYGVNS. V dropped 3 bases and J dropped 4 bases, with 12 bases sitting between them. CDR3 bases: TGTGCCAGCAGTGAGCTTAGGACGGTAGAGACCCAGTACTTC. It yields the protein CASSELRTVETQYF.

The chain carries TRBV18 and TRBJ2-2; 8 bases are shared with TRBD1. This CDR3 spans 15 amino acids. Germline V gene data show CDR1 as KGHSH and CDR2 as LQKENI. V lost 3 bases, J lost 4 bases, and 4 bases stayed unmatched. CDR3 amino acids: CASSPGQGGTGELFF. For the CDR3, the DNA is TGTGCCAGCTCACCCGGACAGGGAGGCACCGGGGAGCTGTTTTTT.

CDR3 amino acids: CASSLNGRNTGELFF. In DNA, the CDR3 is TGTGCCAGCAGCTTGAACGGAAGGAACACCGGGGAGCTGTTTTTT. The V gene is TRBV13, the J gene TRBJ2-2; D uncertain. CDR1 is PRHDT and CDR2 is FYEKMQ in the germline V gene (reference sequence). Trimming took off 3 bases at V and 1 base at J, with 9 bases between the two ends. This CDR3 spans 15 amino acids.

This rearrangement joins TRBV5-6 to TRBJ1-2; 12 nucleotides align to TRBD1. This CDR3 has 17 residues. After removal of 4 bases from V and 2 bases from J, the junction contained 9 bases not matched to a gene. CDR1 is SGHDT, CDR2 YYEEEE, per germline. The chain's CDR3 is CASSRSGTGGANYGYTF. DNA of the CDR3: TGTGCCAGCAGCCGTTCCGGGACAGGGGGCGCGAACTATGGCTACACCTTC.

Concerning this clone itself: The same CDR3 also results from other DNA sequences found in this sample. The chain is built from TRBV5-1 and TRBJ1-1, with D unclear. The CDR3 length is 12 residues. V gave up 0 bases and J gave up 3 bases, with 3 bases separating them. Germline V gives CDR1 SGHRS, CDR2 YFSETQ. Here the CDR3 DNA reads TGCGCCAGCAGCTTGGGGGACACTGAAGCTTTCTTT. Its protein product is CASSLGDTEAFF.

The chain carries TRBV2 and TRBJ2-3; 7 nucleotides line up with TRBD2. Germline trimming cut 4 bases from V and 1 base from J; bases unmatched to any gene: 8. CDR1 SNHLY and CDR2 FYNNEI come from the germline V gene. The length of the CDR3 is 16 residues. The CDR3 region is CASSGGAGWGTDTQYF. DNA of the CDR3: TGTGCCAGCAGTGGGGGAGCGGGGTGGGGCACAGATACGCAGTATTTT.

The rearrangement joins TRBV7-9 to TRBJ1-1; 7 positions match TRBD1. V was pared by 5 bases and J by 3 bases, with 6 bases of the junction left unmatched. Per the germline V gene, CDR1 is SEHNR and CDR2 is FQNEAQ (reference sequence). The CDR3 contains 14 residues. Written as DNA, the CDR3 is TGTGCCAGCAGCCCCCCCAGGGGGGACACTGAAGCTTTCTTT. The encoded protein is CASSPPRGDTEAFF.